This T cell receptor beta chain originates from a study of CD8 T cells in Susac syndrome. RNA in amounts of roughly 0.45 to 1 ug was reverse transcribed with random hexamers. Multiplex immunoSEQ PCR targeted 54 Vbeta and 13 Jbeta TCR beta segments. TCRdb re-analysed the immunoSEQ multiplex PCR reads in MiXCR, keeping a single row per CDR3 protein. The table includes 120,000 or so distinct CDR3 sequences, roughly 94% detected once. Trimming stripped 6 bases from V and 1 base from J, with 9 bases between. This CDR3 comprises 13 residues. Germline V gene lookup returns CDR1 MNHNY and CDR2 SVGAGI (reference sequence).

The receptor was isolated from a human donor with multiple sclerosis. The chain has TRBV6-6 and TRBJ1-1; D is unresolved. Sequenced sample: CD4+ T cells from PBMCs. CDR3 loop: CASSQVSNTEAFF. The CDR3 DNA reads as TGTGCCAGCAGCCAGGTCTCGAACACTGAAGCTTTCTTT.